A selection of T cell receptor beta chains follows, all from one sample in a study of blood T cell repertoires in COVID-19. Generated by immunoSEQ multiplex PCR, the TCRdb table keeps only in-frame clones and is missing some. The data contain 130,000 or so clones, 86% of them singletons. The sample taken for sequencing was peripheral blood. Every receptor here comes from a woman aged 70-85 years with COVID-19, enrolled during active disease. Both conserved end residues are part of each CDR3. The D gene is left open where the match is weak. Expanded clones get a size class; other rows say once, few or many, or leave the size out.

v_gene	abundance	j_gene	d_gene	CDR3aa	CDR3nt
TRBV9	NA	TRBJ1-4	TRBD1	CASSVDGQGAHEKLFF	TGTGCCAGCAGCGTAGATGGACAGGGGGCTCATGAAAAACTGTTTTTT
TRBV11-1	once	TRBJ1-5	NA	CASSSGADQPQHF	TGTGCCAGCAGCTCAGGGGCAGATCAGCCCCAGCATTTT
TRBV2	NA	TRBJ1-4	NA	CASRDPGQGNEKLFF	TGTGCCAGCAGGGATCCGGGACAAGGGAATGAAAAACTGTTTTTT
TRBV18	once	TRBJ1-2	NA	CASSQTLTGDERGYGYTF	TGTGCCAGCTCGCAGACTCTGACAGGTGACGAGAGGGGTTATGGCTACACCTTC
TRBV2	NA	TRBJ2-5	TRBD1	CASRGTGRQETQYF	TGTGCCAGCAGGGGGACAGGGCGGCAAGAGACCCAGTACTTC
TRBV9	NA	TRBJ1-4	NA	CASSVGVSGSNEKLFF	TGTGCCAGCAGCGTAGGGGTGTCAGGCTCTAATGAAAAACTGTTTTTT
TRBV7-8	NA	TRBJ2-1	NA	CASSFGLGSYNEQFF	TGTGCCAGCAGCTTCGGGTTAGGCTCCTACAATGAGCAGTTCTTC
TRBV3-1/TRBV3-2	NA	TRBJ1-5	TRBD1	CASSQEDREPQHF	TGTGCCAGCAGCCAAGAGGACAGGGAGCCCCAGCATTTT
TRBV6-5	NA	TRBJ1-1	NA	CASSYGSGRRAEAFF	TGTGCCAGCAGTTACGGTTCAGGGAGGAGGGCTGAAGCTTTCTTT
TRBV5-4	NA	TRBJ1-1	NA	CASSFERGTEAFF	TGTGCCAGCAGCTTCGAACGGGGTACTGAAGCTTTCTTT
TRBV19	NA	TRBJ1-6	TRBD1	CASSTQSGTVSYNSPLHF	TGTGCCAGTAGTACGCAATCCGGGACAGTTAGCTATAATTCACCCCTCCACTTT
TRBV28	once	TRBJ1-2	NA	CASSSIGRAGSHGYTF	TGTGCCAGCAGTTCGATCGGGAGGGCAGGGTCTCATGGCTACACCTTC